This TCR beta chain was identified during a study of T cells in Graves' hyperthyroidism and ophthalmopathy. General study points: Most thyroid clonotypes with frequency above 0.001 were detected in blood.

This clonotype was recorded at least ten times. Its specificity is unknown. The junction shows a germline mismatch at one end, possibly a read error. Amplified TCR beta CDR3 regions derived from RNA transcripts. Using the HTBI primer set, a first-round RT-PCR was run on the TCR CDR3. Via MiXCR, TCRdb re-called the multiplex PCR reads, giving one row per CDR3 protein. The repertoire holds hundreds of thousands of distinct CDR3 sequences, with about 45% as singletons. The sample taken for sequencing was peripheral blood or thyroid tissue (not recorded which). The sequence derives from a woman between 18 and 29 years old with Graves' hyperthyroidism.

This CDR3 reads CASSFRGGTEAFF. CDR3 nucleotides: TGCGCCAGCAGCTTCAGGGGAGGCACTGAAGCTTTCTTT. The chain uses TRBV7-9 and TRBJ1-1; D is perhaps TRBD1 (6 bases). CDR3 length: 13 residues. Germline CDR1 is SEHNR and CDR2 is FQNEAQ (reference sequence).